The rows below give T cell receptor beta chains drawn from one sample of a study of OX40 agonist ivuxolimab in advanced cancers. TCRdb's table, derived via immunoSEQ multiplex PCR, lists solely in-frame clones and lacks some. The repertoire consists of tens of thousands of clones, with 65% to 85% occurring once and the leading ten covering roughly 1.2%. The specimen comprised CD4+ or CD8+ T cells sorted from blood, sampled in a trial of the OX40 agonist ivuxolimab. The receptors were sampled from an adult with an advanced solid tumor such as melanoma, head and neck, liver or kidney cancer. CDR3s include the opening cysteine and the closing phenylalanine or tryptophan. A D gene is named only where the DNA matches it firmly. Some rows mark clone size as missing; the rest say once, few, many or name a class of expanded clone.

j_call clone_size d_call v_call cdr3_nt cdr3_aa
TRBJ2-5 NA NA TRBV7-7 TGTGCTAGCAGCTTAGACCGCAGCCAAGAGACCCAGTACTTC CASSLDRSQETQYF
TRBJ1-4 NA NA TRBV14 TGTGCCAGCAGCCTGAGGGGGAGTGGAGAAAAACTGTTTTTT CASSLRGSGEKLFF
TRBJ2-6 few NA TRBV5-3 TGTGCCAGAAGCCAACCCTACTCTGGGGCCAACGTCCTGACTTTC CARSQPYSGANVLTF
TRBJ2-7 NA TRBD2 TRBV5-1 TGCGCCAGCAAGCGGGTTCTAGCGGGTGGAGAGGGGGAGCAGTACTTC CASKRVLAGGEGEQYF
TRBJ2-1 NA TRBD1 TRBV5-1 TGCGCCAGCAGCTTAGGGGGAGGGACAGGGCGAAATGAGCAGTTCTTC CASSLGGGTGRNEQFF
TRBJ1-2 NA NA TRBV13 TGTGCCAGCAGCTCCGTAACCGACAGAAACTATGGCTACACCTTC CASSSVTDRNYGYTF
TRBJ1-6 NA NA TRBV7-2 TGTGCCAGCAGCGGGCGGACAGCTAATTCACCCCTCCACTTT CASSGRTANSPLHF
TRBJ2-7 NA TRBD2 TRBV7-8 TGTGCCAGCAGCTTAACGACTAGCGGGGTCTCCTCCTACGAGCAGTACTTC CASSLTTSGVSSYEQYF
TRBJ2-7 NA NA TRBV7-9 TGTGCCAGCAGCCCAACAGGAAACCGAGCCTACGAGCAGTACTTC CASSPTGNRAYEQYF
TRBJ1-6 few NA TRBV19 TGTGCCAGTAGTATCGGATTCCGTAATTCACCCCTCCACTTT CASSIGFRNSPLHF
TRBJ2-7 few TRBD2 TRBV25-1 TGTGCCAGCGGGGTAGCGGGGGGGTCGGGCGCTGAGCAGTACTTC CASGVAGGSGAEQYF
TRBJ2-3 NA TRBD2 TRBV19 TGTGCCAGTAGTATAAGGACTAGCGGGGGGGCCATCCTACAAGATACGCAGTATTTT CASSIRTSGGAILQDTQYF
TRBJ1-2 NA NA TRBV5-1 TGCGCCAGCAGCTTGGAGCAGGGGCCCGGGGACTATGGCTACACCTTC CASSLEQGPGDYGYTF
TRBJ1-3 NA NA TRBV5-1 TGCGCCAGCAGCGGTGACGGCGGAAACACCATATATTTT CASSGDGGNTIYF
TRBJ1-5 NA NA TRBV2 TGTGCCAGCAGTGTCACCAGCAATCAGCCCCAGCATTTT CASSVTSNQPQHF
TRBJ1-5 NA TRBD1 TRBV2 TGTGCCAGCAGTGGGACAGGGGGAAATTTAGCCCAGCATTTT CASSGTGGNLAQHF
TRBJ2-3 NA NA TRBV2 TGTGCCAGCAGTAGACAGCCCAGGAGCACAGATACGCAGTATTTT CASSRQPRSTDTQYF
TRBJ1-5 once NA TRBV7-2 TGTGCCAGCAGCTTATCAAGTAGCAATCAGCCCCAGCATTTT CASSLSSSNQPQHF
TRBJ1-1 NA NA TRBV7-2 TGTGCCAGCAGCTTAGCCGGACGGGGAGGCACTGAAGCTTTCTTT CASSLAGRGGTEAFF
TRBJ1-5 once TRBD1 TRBV19 TGTGCCAGTAGTGGGGGACAGGTCAGGCCCCAGCATTTT CASSGGQVRPQHF
TRBJ1-5 NA TRBD1 TRBV19 TGTGCCACTGCCGGGACAGGCAATCAGCCCCAGCATTTT CATAGTGNQPQHF
TRBJ2-1 NA NA TRBV18 TGTGCCAGCTCACCAGCGGGGGCCCTAAACAATGAGCAGTTCTTC CASSPAGALNNEQFF
TRBJ1-2 NA NA TRBV18 TGTGCCAGCTCACTCTCGGGGTGGGACGGCTACACCTTC CASSLSGWDGYTF
TRBJ2-7 NA TRBD2 TRBV10-2 TGCGCCAGCAGTGGAGTCGGGGGGCTAGCGGGGGACGAGCAGTACTTC CASSGVGGLAGDEQYF
TRBJ2-7 NA NA TRBV5-1 TGCGCCAGCAGCTTCCTTCAGGGTTCCTACGAGCAGTACTTC CASSFLQGSYEQYF
TRBJ2-5 NA NA TRBV7-7 TGTGCTAGCAGCTTAGATGAGGGGGAGACCCAGTACTTC CASSLDEGETQYF
TRBJ1-1 once NA TRBV7-9 TGTGCCAGCAGCTTAGTGCACCTAGTCATGAACACTGAAGCTTTCTTT CASSLVHLVMNTEAFF
TRBJ1-2 NA NA TRBV5-1 TGCGCCAGCAGCCCAACAGGGAGCAGTGATATAGTTGATGGCTACACCTTC CASSPTGSSDIVDGYTF
TRBJ2-7 NA NA TRBV18 TGTGCCAGCTCACCAGCCAGAGGGAAGAGCTACGAGCAGTACTTC CASSPARGKSYEQYF
TRBJ2-2 NA NA TRBV11-2 TGTGCCAGCAGCTCGCAATCCGGGACTTTAAACACCGGGGAGCTGTTTTTT CASSSQSGTLNTGELFF
TRBJ1-1 NA NA TRBV29-1 TGCAGCGTCAGGGACCTAGAGGTCTCTGAAGCTTTCTTT CSVRDLEVSEAFF
TRBJ2-2 NA TRBD1 TRBV5-1 TGCGCCAGCAGCGCCGGGACAGCCCATCTGAACACCGGGGAGCTGTTTTTT CASSAGTAHLNTGELFF
TRBJ1-5 NA NA TRBV19 TGTGCCAGTAGCGGCAGGGCTTATCAGCCCCAGCATTTT CASSGRAYQPQHF
TRBJ1-2 NA NA TRBV9 TGTGCCAGCAAGATCAGCGATGCCGGGGGAAGAGGCTACACCTTC CASKISDAGGRGYTF
TRBJ2-2 NA TRBD1 TRBV7-2 TGTGCCAGCAGCTTAGATATCAGGGGGCAGAACACCGGGGAGCTGTTTTTT CASSLDIRGQNTGELFF
TRBJ1-2 NA TRBD1 TRBV2 TGTGCCAGCAGCCGCGGGACAGGGAACTATGGCTACACCTTC CASSRGTGNYGYTF
TRBJ2-7 NA TRBD1 TRBV27 TGTGCCAGCAAGGTCTCCGGGACAGGTACCTACGAGCAGTACTTC CASKVSGTGTYEQYF
TRBJ2-1 NA NA TRBV7-2 TGTGCCAGCAGCTTAACGGTGCGGAGCTCCTACAATGAGCAGTTCTTC CASSLTVRSSYNEQFF
TRBJ1-2 few NA TRBV19 TGTGCCAGTGGGCCGCGGCAGCGAAACTATGGCTACACCTTC CASGPRQRNYGYTF
TRBJ2-4 NA TRBD1 TRBV19 TGTGCCAGTAGGATGACAAGAGGGACAGGGGGACAAAACATTCAGTACTTC CASRMTRGTGGQNIQYF
TRBJ1-2 NA TRBD1 TRBV29-1 TGCAGCGGACGACAGGGAAGTGGCAATGGCTACACCTTC CSGRQGSGNGYTF